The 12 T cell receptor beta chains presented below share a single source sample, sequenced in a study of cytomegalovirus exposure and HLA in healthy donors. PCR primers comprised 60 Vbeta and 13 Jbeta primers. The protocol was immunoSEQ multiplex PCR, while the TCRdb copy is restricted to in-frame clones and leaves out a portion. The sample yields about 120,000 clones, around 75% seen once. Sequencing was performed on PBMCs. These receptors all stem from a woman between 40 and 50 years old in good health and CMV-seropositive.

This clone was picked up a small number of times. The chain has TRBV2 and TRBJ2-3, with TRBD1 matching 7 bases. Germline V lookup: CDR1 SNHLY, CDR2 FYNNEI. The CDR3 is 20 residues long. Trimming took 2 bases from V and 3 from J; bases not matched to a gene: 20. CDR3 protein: CASSERSVGTDIHMTDTQYF. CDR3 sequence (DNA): TGTGCCAGCAGTGAACGTAGTGTCGGGACAGATATCCACATGACAGATACGCAGTATTTT. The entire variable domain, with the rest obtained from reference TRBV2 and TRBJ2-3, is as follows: EPEVTQTPSHQVTQMGQEVILRCVPISNHLYFYWYRQILGQKVEFLVSFYNNEISEKSEIFDDQFSVERPDGSNFTLKIRSTKLEDSAMYFCASSERSVGTDIHMTDTQYFGPGTRLTVL.

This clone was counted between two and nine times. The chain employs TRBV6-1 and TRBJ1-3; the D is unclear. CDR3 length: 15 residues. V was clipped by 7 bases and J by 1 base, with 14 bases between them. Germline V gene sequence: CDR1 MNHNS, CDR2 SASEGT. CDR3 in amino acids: CASNGSPDSGNTIYF. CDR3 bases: TGTGCCAGCAATGGCTCGCCTGATTCTGGAAACACCATATATTTT.

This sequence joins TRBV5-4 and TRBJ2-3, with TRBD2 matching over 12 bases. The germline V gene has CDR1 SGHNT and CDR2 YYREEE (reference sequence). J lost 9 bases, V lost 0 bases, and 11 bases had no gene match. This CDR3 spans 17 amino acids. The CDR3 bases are TGTGCCAGCAGCTTGGACGGGACTAGCGGGCCTGGGAGAACGCAGTATTTT. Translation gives CASSLDGTSGPGRTQYF.

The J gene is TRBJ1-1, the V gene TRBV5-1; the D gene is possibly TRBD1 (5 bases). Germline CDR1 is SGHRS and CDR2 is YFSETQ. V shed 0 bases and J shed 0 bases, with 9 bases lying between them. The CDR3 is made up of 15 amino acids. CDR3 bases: TGCGCCAGCAGCTTGGTAGGGGTCATGAACACTGAAGCTTTCTTT. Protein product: CASSLVGVMNTEAFF.

CDR3 protein: CSVGRVGRDYGYTF. The CDR3 nucleotides are TGCAGCGTTGGGAGGGTCGGAAGGGACTATGGCTACACCTTC. The chain uses TRBV29-1 and TRBJ1-2; D gene unclear. Trimming removed 4 bases at V and 3 bases at J, with 15 bases between. Germline V lookup: CDR1 SQVTM, CDR2 ANQGSEA. There are 14 residues in the CDR3.

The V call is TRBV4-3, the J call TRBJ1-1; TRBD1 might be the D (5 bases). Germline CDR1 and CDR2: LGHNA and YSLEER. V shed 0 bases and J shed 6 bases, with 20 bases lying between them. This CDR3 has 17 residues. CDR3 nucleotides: TGCGCCAGCAGCCAAGAGGCCCAGGGTACGAGATCCGCTGAAGCTTTCTTT. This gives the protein CASSQEAQGTRSAEAFF.

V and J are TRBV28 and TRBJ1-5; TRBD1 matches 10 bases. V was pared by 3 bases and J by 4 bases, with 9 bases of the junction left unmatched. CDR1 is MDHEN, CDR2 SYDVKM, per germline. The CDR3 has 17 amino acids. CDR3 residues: CASSFRDRGRFNQPQHF. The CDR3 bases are TGTGCCAGCAGTTTCCGGGACAGGGGACGTTTTAATCAGCCCCAGCATTTT.

The CDR3 DNA reads as TGTGCCAGCAGCTTGAGGACAGGGACTCCCGAACACGAGCAGTACTTC. This sequence encodes CASSLRTGTPEHEQYF. This sequence joins TRBV7-6 and TRBJ2-7; 8 bases align to TRBD1. The CDR3 has 16 residues. The V and J ends lost 3 bases and 5 bases, in that order; junction bases with no gene match: 12. Looked up from germline, CDR1 is SGHVS and CDR2 is FNYEAQ.

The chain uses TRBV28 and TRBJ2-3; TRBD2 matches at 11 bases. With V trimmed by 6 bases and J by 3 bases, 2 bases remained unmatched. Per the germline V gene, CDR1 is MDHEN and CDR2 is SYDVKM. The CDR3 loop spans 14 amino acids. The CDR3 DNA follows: TGTGCCAGCAGCTCTAGCGGGAGGACAGATACGCAGTATTTT. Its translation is CASSSSGRTDTQYF.

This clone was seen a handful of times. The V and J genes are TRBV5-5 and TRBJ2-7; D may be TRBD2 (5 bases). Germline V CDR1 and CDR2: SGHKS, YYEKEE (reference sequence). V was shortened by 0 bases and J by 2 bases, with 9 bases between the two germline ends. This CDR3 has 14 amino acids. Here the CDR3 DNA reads TGTGCCAGCAGCTTGGGGGGAGTTGCCTACGAGCAGTACTTC. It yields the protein CASSLGGVAYEQYF.

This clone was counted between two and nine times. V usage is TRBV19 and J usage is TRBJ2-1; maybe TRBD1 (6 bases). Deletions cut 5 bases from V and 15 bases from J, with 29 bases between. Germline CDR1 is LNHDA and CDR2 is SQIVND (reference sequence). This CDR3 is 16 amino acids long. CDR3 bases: TGTGCCAGTAGTGAACACCTGGGACAAGCAACTAGTAATTGGTTCTTC. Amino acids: CASSEHLGQATSNWFF.

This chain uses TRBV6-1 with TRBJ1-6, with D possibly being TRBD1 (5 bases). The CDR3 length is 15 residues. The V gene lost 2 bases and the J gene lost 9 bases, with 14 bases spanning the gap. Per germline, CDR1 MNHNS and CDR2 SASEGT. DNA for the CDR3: TGTGCCAGCAGTGAAAGGTGGCAGGGAAGTTCACCCCTCCACTTT. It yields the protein CASSERWQGSSPLHF.